This paragraph reports one TCR beta chain. Its antigen is not known. The data were produced by immunoSEQ multiplex PCR, yet TCRdb's version contains in-frame clones alone and is incomplete. The sample consists of roughly 120,000 clones, roughly 94% of them appearing once. This specimen comes from a study of siplizumab effects on memory and regulatory T cells. Broader study findings: Suppression by proliferating Tregs derived from siplizumab cultures was not verified.

CDR3 length equals 15 residues. Trimming took off 8 bases at V and 0 bases at J, with 14 bases between the two ends. Germline loops: CDR1 MNHNS, CDR2 SASEGT. This clonotype was sampled from a human donor in good health. What was sequenced was non-Treg CD4+ T cells sorted from blood. The rearrangement uses TRBV6-1 and TRBJ2-1, with no clear D. Here the CDR3 DNA reads TGTGCCAGCTCGAAGGGAAGTAGCTCCTACAATGAGCAGTTCTTC. This translates into CASSKGSSSYNEQFF.